This TCR beta chain was sequenced for a study of OX40 agonist ivuxolimab in advanced cancers. Study information: Patients in the trial were receiving intravenous ivuxolimab every 2 weeks, at doses of 0.01 to 10 mg/kg.

Profiled with immunoSEQ multiplex PCR; TCRdb holds only in-frame clones, not every one. The table has tens of thousands of clones, around 82% seen once. The sequence came from an adult with an advanced solid tumor such as melanoma, head and neck, liver or kidney cancer. Source: CD4+ or CD8+ T cells sorted from blood, taken in a trial of the OX40 agonist ivuxolimab.

The CDR3 protein is CASSQGGPRGTYEQYF. The CDR3 bases are TGTGCCAGCAGTCAAGGGGGGCCCCGAGGGACCTACGAGCAGTACTTC. The chain carries TRBV7-8 and TRBJ2-7, with D perhaps TRBD1 or TRBD2 (6 bases each). The CDR3 runs 16 residues. CDR1 and CDR2 (germline): SGHVS, FQNEAQ. The V end was cut by 6 bases, the J end by 2 bases, with 20 bases between.